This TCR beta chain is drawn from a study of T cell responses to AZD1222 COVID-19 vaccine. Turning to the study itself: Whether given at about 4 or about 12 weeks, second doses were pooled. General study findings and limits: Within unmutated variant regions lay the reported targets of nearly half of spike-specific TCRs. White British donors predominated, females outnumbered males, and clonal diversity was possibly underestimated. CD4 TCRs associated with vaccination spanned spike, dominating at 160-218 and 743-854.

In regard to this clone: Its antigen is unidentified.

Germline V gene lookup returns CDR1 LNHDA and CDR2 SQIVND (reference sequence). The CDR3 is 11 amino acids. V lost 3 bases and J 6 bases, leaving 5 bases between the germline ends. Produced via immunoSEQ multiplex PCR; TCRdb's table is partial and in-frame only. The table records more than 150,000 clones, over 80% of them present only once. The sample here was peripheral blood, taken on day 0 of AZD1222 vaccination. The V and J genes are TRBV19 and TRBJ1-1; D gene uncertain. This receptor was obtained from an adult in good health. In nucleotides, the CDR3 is TGTGCCAGTAGTATTGGGCCTGAAGCTTTCTTT. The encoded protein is CASSIGPEAFF.